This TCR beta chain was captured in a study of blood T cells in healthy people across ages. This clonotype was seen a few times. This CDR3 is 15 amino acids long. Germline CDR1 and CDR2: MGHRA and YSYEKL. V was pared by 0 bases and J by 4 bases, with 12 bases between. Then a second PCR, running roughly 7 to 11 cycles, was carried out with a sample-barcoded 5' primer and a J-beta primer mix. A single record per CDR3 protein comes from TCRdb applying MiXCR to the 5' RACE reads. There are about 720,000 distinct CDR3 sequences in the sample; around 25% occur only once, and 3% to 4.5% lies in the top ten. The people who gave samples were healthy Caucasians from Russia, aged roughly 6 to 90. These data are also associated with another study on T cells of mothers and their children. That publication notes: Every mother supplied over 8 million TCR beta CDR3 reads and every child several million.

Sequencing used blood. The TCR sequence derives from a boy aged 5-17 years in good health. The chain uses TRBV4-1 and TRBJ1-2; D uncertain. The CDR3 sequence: CASSQDIPKTYGYTF. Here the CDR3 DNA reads TGCGCCAGCAGCCAAGATATACCGAAGACCTATGGCTACACCTTC.